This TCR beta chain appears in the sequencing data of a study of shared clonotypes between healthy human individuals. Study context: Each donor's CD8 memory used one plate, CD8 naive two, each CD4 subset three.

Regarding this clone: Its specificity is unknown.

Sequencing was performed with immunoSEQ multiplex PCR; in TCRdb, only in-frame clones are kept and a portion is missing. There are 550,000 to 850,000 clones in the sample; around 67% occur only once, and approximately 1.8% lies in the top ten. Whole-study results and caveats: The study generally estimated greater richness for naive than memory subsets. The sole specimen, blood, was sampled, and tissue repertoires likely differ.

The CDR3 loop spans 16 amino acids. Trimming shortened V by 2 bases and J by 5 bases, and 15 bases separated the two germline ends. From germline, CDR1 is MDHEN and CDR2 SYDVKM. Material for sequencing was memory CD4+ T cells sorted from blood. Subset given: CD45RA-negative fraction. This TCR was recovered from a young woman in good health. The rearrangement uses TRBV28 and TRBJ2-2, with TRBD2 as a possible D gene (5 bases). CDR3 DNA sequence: TGTGCCAGCAGTTTAGGGATCGGGTCGGGAACCGGGGAGCTGTTTTTT. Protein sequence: CASSLGIGSGTGELFF.